The 10 T cell receptor beta chains in this list originate from one sample, sequenced in a study of prognosis after radiotherapy for stage I lung cancer. The authors amplified TCR beta CDR3 from genomic DNA using two-round multiplex PCR. Primers specific to each TRBV and TRBJ gene drove first-round PCR. MiXCR, applied by TCRdb to the multiplex PCR reads, yields one record per CDR3 protein. The table shows about 19,000 distinct CDR3 sequences, with about 50% occurring only once. Source: PBMCs, taken before or after stereotactic body radiation therapy (not recorded which). These receptors all stem from a donor aged 50 or older with non-small cell lung cancer.

In its sample, this clonotype was seen a few times. J is TRBJ2-7 and V is TRBV5-4; D remains unclear. The germline V gene encodes CDR1 SGHNT and CDR2 YYREEE (reference sequence). This CDR3 spans 13 amino acids. V was pared by 3 bases and J by 0 bases, with 7 bases between. Here the CDR3 reads CASSSGISYEQYF. The CDR3 nucleotides are TGTGCCAGCAGCTCAGGAATCTCCTACGAGCAGTACTTC.

This clonotype was picked up a small number of times. A much bigger clone sits one base away, suggesting this may be a read error. The CDR3 sequence: CASSHVHSWGTGTEAFF. DNA of the CDR3: TGCGCCAGCAGCCACGTCCATTCTTGGGGCACGGGGACTGAAGCTTTCTTT. The chain uses TRBV4-1 and TRBJ1-1, with D possibly matching TRBD1 (5 bases). Germline CDR1 MGHRA, CDR2 YSYEKL. Trimming removed 3 bases from V and 5 bases from J, with 22 bases in between. The CDR3 is made up of 17 amino acids.

The table lists this clonotype with many counts. The J gene is TRBJ2-1, the V gene TRBV3-1, with 10 positions matching TRBD2. CDR1 and CDR2 (germline): LGHDT, YNNKEL (reference sequence). The CDR3 is 13 amino acids. The trim removed 6 bases at V and 9 bases at J, leaving 5 bases unmatched. The CDR3: CASRKGTSVEQFF. The CDR3, as DNA: TGTGCCAGCAGAAAAGGGACTAGCGTTGAGCAGTTCTTC.

For this clonotype: This may stem from a read error, because a much larger clone lies one nucleotide away. The rearrangement links TRBV9 to TRBJ2-3; TRBD2 might be the D (6 bases). Germline lookup yields CDR1 SGDLS and CDR2 YYNGEE. The CDR3 spans 17 residues. V was trimmed by 0 bases and J by 8 bases, leaving 22 bases between them. The CDR3 DNA sequence: TGTGCCAGCAGCGTAGCTACAGGAGGGCTGAACGGGTCTACGCAGTATTTT. Translation: CASSVATGGLNGSTQYF.

This clonotype appeared once. A far larger clone is off by one base, so a read error is likely. This chain joins TRBV6-4 and TRBJ2-7; D may be TRBD1 or TRBD2 (5 bases each). Trimming shortened V by 4 bases and J by 7 bases, and 17 bases separated the two germline ends. The CDR3 is made up of 14 amino acids. Germline-derived CDR1 and CDR2 are MRHNA and SNTAGT. CDR3 region: CASSANGAHWEQYF. CDR3 in DNA: TGTGCCAGCAGTGCAAACGGGGCTCACTGGGAGCAGTACTTC.

The chain joins TRBV2 to TRBJ2-1, with 8 bases aligning to TRBD2. CDR3 length equals 15 residues. Germline lookup yields CDR1 SNHLY and CDR2 FYNNEI. J lost 3 bases, V lost 4 bases, and 5 bases had no gene match. The CDR3 loop reads CASSGSGGVYNEQFF. The CDR3 DNA sequence: TGTGCCAGCAGTGGGTCGGGAGGGGTCTACAATGAGCAGTTCTTC.

This chain links TRBV7-9 with TRBJ2-1; 13 bases are shared with TRBD2. This CDR3 spans 17 amino acids. Germline CDR1 and CDR2: SEHNR and FQNEAQ (reference sequence). V shed 5 bases, J shed 0 bases, and the junction held 4 bases outside the gene matches. The CDR3 sequence is CASSPRTSGSSYNEQFF. The CDR3 region has the DNA TGTGCCAGCAGCCCACGGACTAGCGGGAGCTCCTACAATGAGCAGTTCTTC.

In its sample, this clonotype ranks as medium-sized (0.01 to 0.1%). The chain links TRBV4-1 to TRBJ1-2; 12 bases are shared with TRBD1. V lost 5 bases to trimming and J lost 7 bases; unmatched junction nucleotides: 11. The CDR3 is 16 amino acids. Per the germline V gene, CDR1 is MGHRA and CDR2 is YSYEKL. CDR3 sequence reads: CASSEVGDRGRSGYTF. In DNA, the CDR3 is TGCGCCAGCAGCGAAGTTGGGGACAGGGGGCGAAGTGGCTACACCTTC.

This clonotype qualifies as medium-sized. The chain links TRBV6-2 or TRBV6-3 to TRBJ2-1, with D unresolved. The CDR3 is made up of 11 amino acids. Germline values: CDR1 MNHEY, CDR2 SVGEGT. Trimming shortened V by 7 bases and J by 6 bases, and 7 bases separated the two germline ends. CDR3 loop: CASKTLNEQFF. CDR3 DNA: TGTGCCAGCAAGACTCTCAATGAGCAGTTCTTC.

This clonotype was observed once. The J gene is TRBJ1-1, the V gene TRBV6-2 or TRBV6-3, with a possible D match to TRBD1 (6 bases). Germline CDR1 MNHEY, CDR2 SVGEGT. The CDR3 extends over 15 amino acids. V dropped 2 bases and J dropped 0 bases, with 10 bases sitting between them. Here the CDR3 reads CASSYGTPMNTEAFF. CDR3 bases: TGTGCCAGCAGTTACGGGACACCTATGAACACTGAAGCTTTCTTT.